These 3 T cell receptor beta chains were sequenced from one sample in a study of cytomegalovirus exposure and HLA in healthy donors. The PCR employed 60 Vbeta primers together with 13 Jbeta primers. Sequencing was performed with immunoSEQ multiplex PCR; in TCRdb, only in-frame clones are kept and a portion is missing. The sample lists 150,000 to 200,000 clones, 70% to 80% occurring once. The sample taken for sequencing was PBMCs. The receptors were sampled from a woman aged 25 to 39 in good health and CMV-seropositive.

This chain uses TRBV11-2 with TRBJ2-7; the D gene is possibly TRBD1 (6 bases). Germline V gives CDR1 SGHAT, CDR2 FQNNGV. The CDR3 loop spans 14 amino acids. V lost 2 bases and J lost 7, with 15 bases in between. CDR3 coding DNA: TGTGCCAGCAGCTTATGGAACAGGGCTGGGGAGCAGTACTTC. It is translated as CASSLWNRAGEQYF.

This clone was seen once. The junction departs from germline at one end; a sequencing error may be responsible. The chain is built from TRBV19 and TRBJ1-2; TRBD1 might be the D (5 bases). Per the germline V gene, CDR1 is LNHDA and CDR2 is SQIVND (reference sequence). CDR3 size: 16 residues. CDR3: CASSIGPGRTKYGYTF. The CDR3, as DNA: TGTGCCAGTAGTATCGGACCGGGACGGACTAAATATGGCTACACCTTC.

The rearrangement links TRBV5-1 to TRBJ2-1; 8 nucleotides align to TRBD1. Trimming took 4 bases from V and 9 from J; bases not matched to a gene: 3. Germline-derived CDR1 and CDR2 are SGHRS and YFSETQ. The CDR3 is 12 amino acids. This CDR3 is CASSQGAIEQFF. DNA for the CDR3: TGCGCCAGCAGCCAGGGGGCGATTGAGCAGTTCTTC.